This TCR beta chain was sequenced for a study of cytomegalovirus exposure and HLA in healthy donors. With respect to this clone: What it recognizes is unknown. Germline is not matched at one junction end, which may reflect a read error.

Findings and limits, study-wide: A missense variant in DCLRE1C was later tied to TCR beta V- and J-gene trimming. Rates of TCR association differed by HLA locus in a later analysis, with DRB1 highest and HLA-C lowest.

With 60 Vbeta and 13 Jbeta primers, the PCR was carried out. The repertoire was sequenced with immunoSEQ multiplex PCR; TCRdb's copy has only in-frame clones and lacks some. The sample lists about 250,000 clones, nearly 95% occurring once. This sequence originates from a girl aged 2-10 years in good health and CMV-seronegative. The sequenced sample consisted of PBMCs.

CDR3 DNA: TGTTCCAGCAGCTTTAGTGAGACCCAGTACTTC. As protein: CSSSFSETQYF. This rearrangement joins TRBV7-9 to TRBJ2-5; D not certain. The V gene's germline CDR1 is SEHNR and CDR2 FQNEAQ (reference sequence). The CDR3 spans 11 residues.